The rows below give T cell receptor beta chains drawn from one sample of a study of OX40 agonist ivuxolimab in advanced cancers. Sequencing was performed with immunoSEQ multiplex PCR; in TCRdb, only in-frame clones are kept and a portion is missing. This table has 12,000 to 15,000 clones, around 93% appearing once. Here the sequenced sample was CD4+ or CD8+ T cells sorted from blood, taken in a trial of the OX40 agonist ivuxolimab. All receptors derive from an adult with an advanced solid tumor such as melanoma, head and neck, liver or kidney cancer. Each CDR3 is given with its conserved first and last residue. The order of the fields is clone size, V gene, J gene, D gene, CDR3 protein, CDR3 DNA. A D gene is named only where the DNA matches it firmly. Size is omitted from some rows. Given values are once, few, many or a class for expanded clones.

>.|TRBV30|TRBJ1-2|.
CAWVYRKTYGYTF
TGTGCCTGGGTTTATAGAAAGACCTATGGCTACACCTTC
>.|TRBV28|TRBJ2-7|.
CASSFLTGWAEQYF
TGTGCCAGCAGTTTCCTGACAGGTTGGGCCGAGCAGTACTTC
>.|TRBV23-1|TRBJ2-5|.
CASPKKLHQETQYF
TGCGCCAGCCCTAAAAAACTCCACCAAGAGACCCAGTACTTC
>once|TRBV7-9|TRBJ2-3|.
CASSSPTEIRPTDTQYF
TGTGCCAGCAGCTCCCCGACAGAGATTCGACCCACAGATACGCAGTATTTT
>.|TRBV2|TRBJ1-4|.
CASSARTAGEKLFF
TGTGCCAGCAGTGCACGGACGGCGGGTGAAAAACTGTTTTTT
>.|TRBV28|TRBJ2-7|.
CASSRFTGVTPYEQYF
TGTGCCAGCAGTAGGTTTACGGGGGTGACTCCTTACGAGCAGTACTTC
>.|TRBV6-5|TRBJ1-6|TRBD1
CASSTGGSYSPLHF
TGTGCCAGCAGTACAGGGGGCTCATATTCACCCCTCCACTTT
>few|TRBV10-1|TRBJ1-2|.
CASSEGRDGNYGYTF
TGCGCCAGCAGTGAAGGCCGGGACGGAAACTATGGCTACACCTTC
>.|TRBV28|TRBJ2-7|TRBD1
CASTGTGSYEQYF
TGTGCCAGCACCGGGACAGGGTCCTACGAGCAGTACTTC
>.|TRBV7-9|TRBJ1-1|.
CASSSPGETGWYTEAFF
TGTGCCAGCAGCTCTCCGGGGGAGACAGGTTGGTACACTGAAGCTTTCTTT
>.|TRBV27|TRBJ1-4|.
CASTAGGLNEKLFF
TGTGCCAGCACCGCGGGTGGACTTAATGAAAAACTGTTTTTT
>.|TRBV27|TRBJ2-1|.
CASSQLAGSYNEQFF
TGTGCCAGCAGCCAACTAGCCGGCTCCTACAATGAGCAGTTCTTC
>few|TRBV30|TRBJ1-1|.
CAWTAGQNTEAFF
TGTGCCTGGACTGCCGGACAGAACACTGAAGCTTTCTTT
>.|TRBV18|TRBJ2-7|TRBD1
CASSPPIQGALGLNEQYF
TGTGCCAGCTCACCACCGATACAGGGGGCACTGGGTTTAAACGAGCAGTACTTC
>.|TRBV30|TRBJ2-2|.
CAWSVAYTGELFF
TGTGCCTGGAGTGTCGCGTACACCGGGGAGCTGTTTTTT
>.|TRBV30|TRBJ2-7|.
CAWNFARNYEQYF
TGTGCCTGGAATTTCGCCAGGAACTACGAGCAGTACTTC
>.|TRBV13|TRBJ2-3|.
CASSLTRSDTQYF
TGTGCCAGCAGCTTAACTAGAAGCGATACGCAGTATTTT
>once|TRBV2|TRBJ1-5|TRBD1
CASLEGAGGSNQPQHF
TGTGCCAGCCTCGAAGGGGCAGGGGGCAGCAATCAGCCCCAGCATTTT
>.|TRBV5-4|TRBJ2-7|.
CASSFNPGESYEQYF
TGTGCCAGCAGCTTCAATCCAGGGGAATCCTACGAGCAGTACTTC
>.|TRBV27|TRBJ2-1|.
CASSLSGRVQFF
TGTGCCAGCAGTTTATCAGGGCGGGTACAGTTCTTC
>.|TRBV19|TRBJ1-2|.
CASSEANYGYTF
TGTGCCAGTAGTGAGGCTAACTATGGCTACACCTTC
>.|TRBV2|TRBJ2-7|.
CASRGGTWAYEQYF
TGTGCCAGCAGGGGGGGGACATGGGCCTACGAGCAGTACTTC
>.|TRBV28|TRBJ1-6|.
CASSLESSYNSPLHF
TGTGCCAGCAGTTTGGAGAGCTCCTATAATTCACCCCTCCACTTT
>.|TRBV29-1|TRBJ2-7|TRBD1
CSVVRDRQYEQYF
TGCAGCGTTGTAAGGGACAGGCAATACGAGCAGTACTTC
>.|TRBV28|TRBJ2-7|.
CASTQAHEQYF
TGTGCCAGCACCCAGGCCCACGAGCAGTACTTC
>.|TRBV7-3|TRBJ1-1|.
CASSPDYGVAFF
TGTGCCAGCAGCCCCGATTACGGGGTGGCTTTCTTT